This T cell receptor (beta chain) was captured by sequencing in a study of blood T cells in healthy people across ages. Findings and limits, study-wide: As age increased, TCR beta diversity per million T cells fell in a roughly linear fashion.

V lost 3 bases, J lost 4 bases, and 6 bases stayed unmatched. Germline CDR1 is MNHEY and CDR2 is SVGAGI. The CDR3 has 14 amino acids. With a J-beta primer mix and a sample-barcoded 5' primer, a second PCR ran about 6 to 11 cycles. TCRdb processed the 5' RACE reads anew with MiXCR; each CDR3 protein has one entry. The sample has some 860,000 distinct CDR3 sequences, approximately 53% seen once. Researchers collected around 11 milliliters of peripheral blood from every single donor. The authors isolated at least 7 million PBMCs per sample. Comment on this clonotype: What it binds is not known.

The sequence was collected from a man aged 35 to 55 in good health. The specimen was blood. The chain uses TRBV6-5 and TRBJ2-7; 7 bases are shared with TRBD2. Here the CDR3 reads CASSYGWGGYEQYF. In DNA form, the CDR3 reads TGTGCCAGCAGTTATGGATGGGGGGGTTACGAGCAGTACTTC.